This T cell receptor (beta chain) was sequenced for a study of T cell responses to AZD1222 COVID-19 vaccine. In its sample, this clone ranks as medium-sized (0.01 to 0.1%). Antigen specificity is unknown. The data were produced by immunoSEQ multiplex PCR, yet TCRdb's version contains in-frame clones alone and is incomplete. This table holds about 110,000 clones, 80% to 90% found once. Germline CDR1 MDHEN, CDR2 SYDVKM. CDR3 length: 15 residues. V dropped 6 bases and J dropped 3 bases, with 16 bases sitting between them. Findings of the study overall: Recipients of two AZD1222 doses showed rising Spike-specific TCR breadth and depth. Clonal diversity was possibly underestimated, and the donors were mostly white British, with more females. Variant regions that are unmutated are reportedly the target of nearly half of spike-specific TCRs.

This receptor was obtained from an adult who received the AZD1222 COVID-19 vaccine. The V call is TRBV28, the J call TRBJ2-3; perhaps TRBD2 as D (6 bases). Sequencing was performed on peripheral blood, taken 28 days after the second AZD1222 dose. CDR3 nucleotides: TGTGCCAGCAGGGGTCTAGCGATGGGAACAGATACGCAGTATTTT. It encodes CASRGLAMGTDTQYF.